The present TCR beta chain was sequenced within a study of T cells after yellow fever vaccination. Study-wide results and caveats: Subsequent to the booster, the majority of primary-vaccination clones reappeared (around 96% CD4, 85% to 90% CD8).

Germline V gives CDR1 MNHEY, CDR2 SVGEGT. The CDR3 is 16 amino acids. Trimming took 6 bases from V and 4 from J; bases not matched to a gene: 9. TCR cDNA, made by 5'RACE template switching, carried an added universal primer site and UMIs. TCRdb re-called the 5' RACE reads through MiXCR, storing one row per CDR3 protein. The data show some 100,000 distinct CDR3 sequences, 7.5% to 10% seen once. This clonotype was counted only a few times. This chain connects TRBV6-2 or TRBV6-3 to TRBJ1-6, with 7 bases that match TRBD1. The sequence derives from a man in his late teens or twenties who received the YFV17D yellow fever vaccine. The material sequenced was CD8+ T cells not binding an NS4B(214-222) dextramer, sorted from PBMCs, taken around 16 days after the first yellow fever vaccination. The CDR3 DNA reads TGTGCCAGCAGACCAGGGACAGAATTATATAATTCACCCCTCCACTTT. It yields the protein CASRPGTELYNSPLHF.